The 3 T cell receptor beta chains given below trace back to one sample, sequenced in a study of blood T cells in healthy people across ages. PCR was performed a second time for about 6 to 12 cycles using a sample-barcoded 5' primer and a J-beta primer mix. TCRdb re-called the 5' RACE reads through MiXCR, storing one row per CDR3 protein. The sample carries approximately 400,000 distinct CDR3 sequences, roughly half recorded once. The sample was blood. Receptors originate from a man in his 60s in good health.

This clonotype was detected a few times. The V and J genes are TRBV6-6 and TRBJ2-7; 9 nucleotides agree with TRBD1. The CDR3 is 14 amino acids. V shed 6 bases and J 7 bases; nucleotides not matched to a gene: 10. The germline V gene has CDR1 MNHNY and CDR2 SVGAGI (reference sequence). CDR3 bases: TGTGCCAGCAGCGACGCGACAGGGGGGAGGGAGCAGTACTTC. This gives the protein CASSDATGGREQYF.

This clonotype was counted only a few times. The V and J genes are TRBV7-9 and TRBJ2-3; TRBD2 agrees at 11 bases. The CDR3 has 14 amino acids. Germline V gene data show CDR1 as SEHNR and CDR2 as FQNEAQ (reference sequence). J gave up 6 bases and V 5 bases, and 4 bases lay outside the gene matches. The CDR3 loop reads CASSDSGRVDTQYF. In nucleotides, the CDR3 is TGTGCCAGCAGCGATAGCGGGAGGGTGGATACGCAGTATTTT.

The chain carries TRBV7-2 and TRBJ2-7; D might be TRBD1 (6 bases). This CDR3 has 14 residues. Germline loops: CDR1 SGHTA, CDR2 FQGNSA. The ends were cut back, 5 bases at V and 6 bases at J, with 17 bases in the middle. The CDR3 DNA is TGTGCCAGCAGCGTAACAGGGTTAGCACGCGAGCAGTACTTC. Its protein product is CASSVTGLAREQYF.